The sequence of this T cell receptor beta chain was determined in a study of shared T cell receptors in the human thymus. Libraries were prepared by immunoSEQ multiplex PCR; TCRdb keeps only in-frame clonotypes and omits some of them. The repertoire has about 380,000 clones, around 95% of them found once; the top ten carry around 0.019%. V trimming: 7 bases; J trimming: 4 bases; junction bases outside the gene matches: 2. The CDR3 extends over 13 amino acids. From germline, CDR1 is SGHRS and CDR2 YFSETQ. The chain combines TRBV5-1 with TRBJ2-1, with 10 bases that match TRBD1. Input material: thymocytes. The TCR originated in a human donor. The CDR3 protein is CASQGQGYNEQFF. In nucleotides, the CDR3 is TGCGCCAGCCAGGGACAGGGGTACAATGAGCAGTTCTTC.